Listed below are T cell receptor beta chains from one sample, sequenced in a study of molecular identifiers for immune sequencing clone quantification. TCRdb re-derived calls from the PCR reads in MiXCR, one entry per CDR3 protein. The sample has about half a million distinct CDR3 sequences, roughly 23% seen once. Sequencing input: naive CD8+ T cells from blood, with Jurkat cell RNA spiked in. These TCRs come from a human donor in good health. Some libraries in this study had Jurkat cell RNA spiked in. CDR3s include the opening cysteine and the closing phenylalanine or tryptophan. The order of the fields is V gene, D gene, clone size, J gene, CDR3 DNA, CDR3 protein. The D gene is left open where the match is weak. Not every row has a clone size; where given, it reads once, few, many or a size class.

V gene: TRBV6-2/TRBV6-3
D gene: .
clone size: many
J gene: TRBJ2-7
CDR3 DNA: TGTGCCAGCAGTCCGCCTGCCTACGAGCAGTACTTC
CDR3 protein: CASSPPAYEQYF

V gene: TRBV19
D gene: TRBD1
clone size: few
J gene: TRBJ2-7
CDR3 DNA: TGTGCCAGTAGTCCGTCGACAGGGTCCTACGAGCAGTACTTC
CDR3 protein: CASSPSTGSYEQYF

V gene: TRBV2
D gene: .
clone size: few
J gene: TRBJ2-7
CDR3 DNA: TGTGCCAGCAGTGACCCGGGACAAGGACAATCCTACGAGCAGTACTTC
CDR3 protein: CASSDPGQGQSYEQYF

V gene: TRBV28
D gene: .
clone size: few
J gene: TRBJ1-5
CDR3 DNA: TGTGCCAGCAGGAGGGGGGTCGATAGCAATCAGCCCCAGCATTTT
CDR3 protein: CASRRGVDSNQPQHF

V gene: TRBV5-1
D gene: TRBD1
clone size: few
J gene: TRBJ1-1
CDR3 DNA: TGCGCCAGCAGCGACCGGGACAGGGAAGCTTTCTTT
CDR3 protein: CASSDRDREAFF

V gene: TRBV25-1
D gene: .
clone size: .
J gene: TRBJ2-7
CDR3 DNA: TGTGCCAGCAGTGAACCAGGGCGAGCCTACGAGCAGTACTTC
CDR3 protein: CASSEPGRAYEQYF

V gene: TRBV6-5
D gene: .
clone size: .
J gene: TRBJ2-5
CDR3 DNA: TGTGCCAGCAGTAGAGGGGGCGGGAAGACCCAGTACTTC
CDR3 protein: CASSRGGGKTQYF

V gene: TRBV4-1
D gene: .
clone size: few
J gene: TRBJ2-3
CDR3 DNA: TGCGCCAGCAGCTCCGGGACCACCACAGATACGCAGTATTTT
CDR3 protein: CASSSGTTTDTQYF

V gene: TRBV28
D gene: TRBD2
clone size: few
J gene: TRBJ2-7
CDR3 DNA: TGTGCCAGCAGCCTCGTGACGGGAGGGCAAGACGAGCAGTACTTC
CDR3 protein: CASSLVTGGQDEQYF

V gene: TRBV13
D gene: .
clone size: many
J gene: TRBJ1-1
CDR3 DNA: TGTGCCAGCAGCTTTAACAGGTTGAGCACTGAAGCTTTCTTT
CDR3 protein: CASSFNRLSTEAFF

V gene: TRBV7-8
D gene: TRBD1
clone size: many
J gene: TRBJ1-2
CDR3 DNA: TGTGCCAGCAGCTTAGACGACAGGGGAAACTATGGCTACACCTTC
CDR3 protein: CASSLDDRGNYGYTF

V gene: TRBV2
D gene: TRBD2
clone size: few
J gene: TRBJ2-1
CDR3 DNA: TGTGCCAGCAGTGAAGCAGTGTCTAGCGGGGCCAATGAGCAGTTCTTC
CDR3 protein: CASSEAVSSGANEQFF

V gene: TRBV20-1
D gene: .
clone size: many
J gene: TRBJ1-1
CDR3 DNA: TGCAGTGCTGGGGTGGGGGGATCTGAAGCTTTCTTT
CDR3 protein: CSAGVGGSEAFF

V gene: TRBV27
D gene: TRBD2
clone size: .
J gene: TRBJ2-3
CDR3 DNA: TGTACCAGCAGTTTTTGGAAGGGAGGGGTAGTAGATACGCAGTATTTT
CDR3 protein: CTSSFWKGGVVDTQYF

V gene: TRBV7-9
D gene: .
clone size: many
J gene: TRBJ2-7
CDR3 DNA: TGTGCCAGCATCGGCAGCTCCTACGAGCAGTACTTC
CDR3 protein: CASIGSSYEQYF

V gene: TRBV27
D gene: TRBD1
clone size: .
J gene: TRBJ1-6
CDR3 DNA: TGTGCCACCATGATACAGGGGGCAGGCTATAATTCACCCCTCCACTTT
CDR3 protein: CATMIQGAGYNSPLHF

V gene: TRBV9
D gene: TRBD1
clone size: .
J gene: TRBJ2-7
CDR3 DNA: TGTGCCAGCAGCGTAGTACGACAGGGGACCTACGAGCAGTACTTC
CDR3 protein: CASSVVRQGTYEQYF

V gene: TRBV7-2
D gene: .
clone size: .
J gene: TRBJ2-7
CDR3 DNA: TGTGCCAGCAGCCGAACAGGTACATGGTCCTACGAGCAGTACTTC
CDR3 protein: CASSRTGTWSYEQYF

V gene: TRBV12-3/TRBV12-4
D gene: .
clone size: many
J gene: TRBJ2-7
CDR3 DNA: TGTGCCAGCAGTTCCGGCGGTCACATGCGCGAGCAGTACTTC
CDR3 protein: CASSSGGHMREQYF

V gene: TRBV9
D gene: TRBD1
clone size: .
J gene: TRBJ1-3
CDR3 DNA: TGTGCCAGCAGCGGAACCGGGACAGACTCCAGCACCATATATTTT
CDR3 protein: CASSGTGTDSSTIYF

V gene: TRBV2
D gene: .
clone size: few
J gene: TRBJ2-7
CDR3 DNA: TGTGCCGTTCTAGTACAGGGCTACGAGCAGTACTTC
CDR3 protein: CAVLVQGYEQYF

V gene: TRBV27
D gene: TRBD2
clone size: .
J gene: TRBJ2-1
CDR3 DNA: TGTGCCAGCAGTGCCGGGACTAGCGGGCGGTCCTACAATGAGCAGTTCTTC
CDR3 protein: CASSAGTSGRSYNEQFF

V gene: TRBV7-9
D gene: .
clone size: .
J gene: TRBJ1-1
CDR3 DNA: TGTGCCAGCAGCCCGGGACCCTGGAACACTGAAGCTTTCTTT
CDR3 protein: CASSPGPWNTEAFF

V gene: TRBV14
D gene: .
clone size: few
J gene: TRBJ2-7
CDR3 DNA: TGTGCCAGCAGCCATCAAGGTTACGGCTTCGAGCAGTACTTC
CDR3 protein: CASSHQGYGFEQYF

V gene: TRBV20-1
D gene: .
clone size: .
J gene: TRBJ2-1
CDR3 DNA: TGCAGTGCCGGACAGAGCTACAATGAGCAGTTCTTC
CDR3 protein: CSAGQSYNEQFF

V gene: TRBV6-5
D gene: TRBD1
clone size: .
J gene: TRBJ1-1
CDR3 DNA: TGTGCCGGCAGTCACAGGGGGCTCAACACTGAAGCTTTCTTT
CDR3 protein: CAGSHRGLNTEAFF

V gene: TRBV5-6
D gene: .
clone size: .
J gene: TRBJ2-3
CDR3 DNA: TGTGCCAGCAGCTCGGGACTTCGGGCCCGGGAGTCACCAGATACGCAGTATTTT
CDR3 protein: CASSSGLRARESPDTQYF

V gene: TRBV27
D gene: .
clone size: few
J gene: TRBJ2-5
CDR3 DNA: TGTGCCAGCAGTCCACTTCTTTCAGCGGGTCCAGAAGGGACCCAGTACTTC
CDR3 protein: CASSPLLSAGPEGTQYF

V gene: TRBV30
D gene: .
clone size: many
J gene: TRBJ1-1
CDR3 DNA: TGTGCCTGGAGTGCCCAACCGACCCAAGAAGCTTTCTTT
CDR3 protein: CAWSAQPTQEAFF

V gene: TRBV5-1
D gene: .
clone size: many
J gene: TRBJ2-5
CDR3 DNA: TGCGCCAGCAGCTTGGATGTAGAAGAGACCCAGTACTTC
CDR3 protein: CASSLDVEETQYF

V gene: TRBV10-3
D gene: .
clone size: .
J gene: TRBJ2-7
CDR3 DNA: TGTGCCATCAGTGACCAGTCCTACGGGCAGTACTTC
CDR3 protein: CAISDQSYGQYF

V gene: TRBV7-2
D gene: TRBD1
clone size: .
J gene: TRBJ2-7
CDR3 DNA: TGTGCCAGCAGCTTAGAAGGAGGGACAGGCTTCTACGAGCAGTACTTC
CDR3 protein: CASSLEGGTGFYEQYF

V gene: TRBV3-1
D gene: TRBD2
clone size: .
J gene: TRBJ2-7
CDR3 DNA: TGTGCCAGCAGCCAAGGCGGGAGGAGCAACGAGCAGTACTTC
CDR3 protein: CASSQGGRSNEQYF

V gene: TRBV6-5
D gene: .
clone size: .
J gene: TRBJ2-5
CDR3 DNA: TGTGCCAGCAGAAGGGGAGAGGCCCAGTACTTC
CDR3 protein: CASRRGEAQYF

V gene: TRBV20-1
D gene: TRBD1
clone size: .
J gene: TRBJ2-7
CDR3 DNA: TGCAGTGCTAAAGATGACAGGGGTTCGTTTCGATACGAGCAGTACTTC
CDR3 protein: CSAKDDRGSFRYEQYF

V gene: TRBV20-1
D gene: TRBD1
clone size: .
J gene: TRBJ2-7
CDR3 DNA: TGCAGTGCTAGATCGGGACAGACCTACGAGCAGTACTTC
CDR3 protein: CSARSGQTYEQYF

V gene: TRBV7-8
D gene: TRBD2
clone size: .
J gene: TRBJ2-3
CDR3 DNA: TGTGCCAGCAGCCCGGGGACTAGCGGGAGGGCCTCGGGCACAGATACGCAGTATTTT
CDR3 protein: CASSPGTSGRASGTDTQYF

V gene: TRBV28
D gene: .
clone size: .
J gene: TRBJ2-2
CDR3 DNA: TGTGCCAGCAGTTTAGTGGAGGCGGGGTATTGGCTGTTTTTT
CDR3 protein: CASSLVEAGYWLFF

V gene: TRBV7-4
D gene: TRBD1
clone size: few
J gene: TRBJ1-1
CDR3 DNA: TGTGCCAGCAGCCTCGGACAGGGAGGCAGCACTGAAGCTTTCTTT
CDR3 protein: CASSLGQGGSTEAFF

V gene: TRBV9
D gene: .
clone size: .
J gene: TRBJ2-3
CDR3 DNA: TGTGCCAGCAGCGCCCGGGACCCAAGTGTAGATACGCAGTATTTT
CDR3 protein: CASSARDPSVDTQYF

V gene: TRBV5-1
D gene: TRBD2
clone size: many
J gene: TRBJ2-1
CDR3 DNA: TGCGCCAGCAGAGGACTAGCGGAAGTGGGCGATGAGCAGTTCTTC
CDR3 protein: CASRGLAEVGDEQFF

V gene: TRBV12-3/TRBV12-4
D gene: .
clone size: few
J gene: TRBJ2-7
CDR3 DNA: TGTGCCAGCAGCTTCGGACCCGGTGAACGGTACTTC
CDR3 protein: CASSFGPGERYF

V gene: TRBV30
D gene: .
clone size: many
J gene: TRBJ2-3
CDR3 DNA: TGTGCCTGGAGTGTAGGATATCAGGGTCGGACAGATACGCAGTATTTT
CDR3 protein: CAWSVGYQGRTDTQYF

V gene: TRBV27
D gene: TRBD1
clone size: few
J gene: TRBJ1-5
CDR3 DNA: TGTGCCAGCAGCCCCGCCCAGGGACAGACCGTAGAGCAGCCCCAGCATTTT
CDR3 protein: CASSPAQGQTVEQPQHF

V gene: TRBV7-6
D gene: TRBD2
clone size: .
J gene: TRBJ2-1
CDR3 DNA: TGTGCCAGCAGCCCAAGCCCGGGACTATACAATGAGCAGTTCTTC
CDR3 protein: CASSPSPGLYNEQFF

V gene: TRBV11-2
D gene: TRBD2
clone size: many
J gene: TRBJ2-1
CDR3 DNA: TGTGCCAGCAGCTTAGTACCGGGGGGCTCCTACAATGAGCAGTTCTTC
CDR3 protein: CASSLVPGGSYNEQFF

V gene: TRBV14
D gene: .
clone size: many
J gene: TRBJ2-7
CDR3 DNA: TGTGCCAGCAGCCAAGTTCGGGGACTCCACTCGGTCGAGCAGTACTTC
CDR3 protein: CASSQVRGLHSVEQYF

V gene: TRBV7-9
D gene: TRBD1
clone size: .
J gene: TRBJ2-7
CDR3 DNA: TGTGCCAGCAGCTACCAAGGGGGCAGACCCTACGAGCAGTACTTC
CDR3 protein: CASSYQGGRPYEQYF

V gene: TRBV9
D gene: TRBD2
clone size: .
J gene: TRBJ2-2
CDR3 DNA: TGTGCCAGGAGCCCAACCGGACTAGCGGGAGGGCCTACCGGGGAGCTGTTTTTT
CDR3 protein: CARSPTGLAGGPTGELFF

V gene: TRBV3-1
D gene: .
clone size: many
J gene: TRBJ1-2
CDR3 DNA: TGTGCCAGCAGCCAAGTAGGGGAGAACTATGGCTACACCTTC
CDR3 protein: CASSQVGENYGYTF

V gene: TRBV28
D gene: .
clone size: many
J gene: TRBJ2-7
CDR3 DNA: TGTGCCAGCAGTTTAGGGCCTCAGGCCTCCTACGAGCAGTACTTC
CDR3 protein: CASSLGPQASYEQYF

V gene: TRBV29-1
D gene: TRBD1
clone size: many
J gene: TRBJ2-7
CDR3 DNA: TGCAGCACGGGGACAGGTCCTACCTACGAGCAGTACTTC
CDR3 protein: CSTGTGPTYEQYF

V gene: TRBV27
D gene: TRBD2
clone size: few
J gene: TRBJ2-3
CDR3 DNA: TGTGCCAGCAGTAGCCCCTCCGGGAGGATAGATACGCAGTATTTT
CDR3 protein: CASSSPSGRIDTQYF

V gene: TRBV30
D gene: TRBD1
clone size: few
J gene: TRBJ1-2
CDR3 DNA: TGTGCCTCCTTTAACGGGACAGAGTATGGCTACACCTTC
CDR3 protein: CASFNGTEYGYTF

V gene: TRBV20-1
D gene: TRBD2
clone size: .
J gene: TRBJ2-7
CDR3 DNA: TGCAGTGCATGGGGACTAGCGGGCGGAAAAGGCTCCTACGAGCAGTACTTC
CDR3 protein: CSAWGLAGGKGSYEQYF

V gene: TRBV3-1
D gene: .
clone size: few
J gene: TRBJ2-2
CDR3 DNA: TGTGCCAGCAGCCCGGGACCCGGGAACACCGGGGAGCTGTTTTTT
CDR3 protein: CASSPGPGNTGELFF

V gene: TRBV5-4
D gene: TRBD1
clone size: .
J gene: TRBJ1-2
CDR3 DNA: TGTGCCAGCAGCGGAGGGACAGGGGCTTACTATGGCTACACCTTC
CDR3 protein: CASSGGTGAYYGYTF